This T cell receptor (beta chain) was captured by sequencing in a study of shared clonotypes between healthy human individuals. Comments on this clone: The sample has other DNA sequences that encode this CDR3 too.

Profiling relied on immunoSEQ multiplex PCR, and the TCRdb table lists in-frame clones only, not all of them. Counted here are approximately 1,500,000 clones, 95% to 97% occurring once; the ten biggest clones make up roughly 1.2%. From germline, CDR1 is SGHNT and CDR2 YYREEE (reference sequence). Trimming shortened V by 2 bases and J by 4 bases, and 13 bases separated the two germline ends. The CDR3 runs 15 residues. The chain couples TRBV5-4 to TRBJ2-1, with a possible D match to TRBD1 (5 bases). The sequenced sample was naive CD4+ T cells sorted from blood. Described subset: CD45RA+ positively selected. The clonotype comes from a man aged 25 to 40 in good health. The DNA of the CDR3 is TGTGCCAGCAGCTTAAGGGGCGGCCCTTACAATGAGCAGTTCTTC. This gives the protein CASSLRGGPYNEQFF.